Presented here are 10 T cell receptor beta chains from one specimen sequenced in a study of blood T cell repertoires in COVID-19. TCRdb's copy holds only in-frame clones and misses some; the assay was immunoSEQ multiplex PCR. The sample shows 50,000 to 70,000 clones, 70% to 90% of them seen only once. The sequenced sample was peripheral blood. The source is a woman in her 70s with active COVID-19.

About this clone: One junction end disagrees with the germline gene, perhaps due to a read error. The V call is TRBV9, the J call TRBJ2-4; 8 bases map to TRBD2. Germline assignment: CDR1 SGDLS and CDR2 YYNGEE. The CDR3 is 13 amino acids. In DNA form, the CDR3 reads TGTGCCAGCAGCGCCAGCACGGGGGGGCGCCACGACTTC. Its translation is CASSASTGGRHDF.

The V gene is TRBV27, the J gene TRBJ2-3; 8 bases match TRBD2. The ends lost 3 bases at V and 3 bases at J; junction bases unmatched: 5. In germline, CDR1 is MNHEY, CDR2 SMNVEV (reference sequence). CDR3 length: 15 residues. CDR3 DNA: TGTGCCAGCAGTTTGTCGCCTAGCGGGACAGATACGCAGTATTTT. It encodes CASSLSPSGTDTQYF.

The chain combines TRBV6-4 with TRBJ2-3; 9 bases are a match to TRBD1. The length of the CDR3 is 16 residues. Germline CDR1 MRHNA, CDR2 SNTAGT. J lost 3 bases, V lost 4 bases, and 8 bases had no gene match. The CDR3 DNA follows: TGTGCCAGCAGTGCATTAACCGGACAGGGGACAGATACGCAGTATTTT. Protein: CASSALTGQGTDTQYF.

For the CDR3, the DNA is TGTGCCAGCAGTGCCCGACAGGGCTTTGAGGCCAATTTTTCACCCCTCCACTTT. Protein sequence: CASSARQGFEANFSPLHF. The chain couples TRBV2 to TRBJ1-6, with 7 bases fitting TRBD1. Germline loops: CDR1 SNHLY, CDR2 FYNNEI. V was clipped by 4 bases and J by 9 bases; unmatched bases: 18. This CDR3 has 18 residues.

Here the CDR3 reads CASSLSWGQGTDMNTEAFF. The DNA for the CDR3 is TGTGCCAGCAGTTTATCGTGGGGACAGGGGACAGACATGAACACTGAAGCTTTCTTT. V and J are TRBV27 and TRBJ1-1; 10 bases are shared with TRBD1. This CDR3 is 19 amino acids long. J lost 0 bases, V lost 0 bases, and 10 bases had no gene match. Germline V gives CDR1 MNHEY, CDR2 SMNVEV (reference sequence).

The chain employs TRBV7-9 and TRBJ1-3; maybe TRBD1 (6 bases). The CDR3 covers 15 residues. Trimming stripped 4 bases from V and 1 base from J, with 11 bases between. The germline V gene has CDR1 SEHNR and CDR2 FQNEAQ (reference sequence). CDR3 nucleotide sequence: TGTGCCAGCAGCTCCTGGGACACATCTGGAAACACCATATATTTT. Residues: CASSSWDTSGNTIYF. The full variable domain, completed using reference TRBV7-9 and TRBJ1-3, is DTGVSQNPRHKITKRGQNVTFRCDPISEHNRLYWYRQTLGQGPEFLTYFQNEAQLEKSRLLSDRFSAERPKGSFSTLEIQRTEQGDSAMYLCASSSWDTSGNTIYFGEGSWLTVV.

The chain joins TRBV3-1 (or the pseudogene TRBV3-2) to TRBJ2-1; tentative D call: TRBD2 (5 bases). Germline loops: CDR1 LGHDT, CDR2 YNNKEL (reference sequence). The CDR3 extends over 15 amino acids. Trimming removed 0 bases from V and 5 bases from J, with 11 bases in between. CDR3 nucleotide sequence: TGTGCCAGCAGCCAAGACGCACTAGTCAACAATGAGCAGTTCTTC. The encoded protein is CASSQDALVNNEQFF.

For this clone: An end of the junction does not agree with germline; a read error may underlie this. The chain employs TRBV7-7 and TRBJ1-4; the match to TRBD1 covers 8 bases. The germline V gene has CDR1 SSHAT and CDR2 FNYEAQ (reference sequence). The CDR3 covers 16 residues. The DNA of the CDR3 is TGTGCTAGCAGTCGCTCCCAGGGGGCTCGAGGGGAAAAACTGTTTTTT. This encodes CASSRSQGARGEKLFF. Looking up the rest from reference TRBV7-7 and TRBJ1-4 gives the full variable domain: GAGVSQSPRYKVTKRGQDVTLRCDPISSHATLYWYQQALGQGPEFLTYFNYEAQPDKSGLPSDRFSAERPEGSISTLTIQRTEQRDSAMYRCASSRSQGARGEKLFFGSGTQLSVL.

V gene TRBV7-8 combines with J gene TRBJ1-5; no definite D call. Trimming took off 0 bases at V and 4 bases at J, with 13 bases between the two ends. This CDR3 comprises 16 residues. CDR1 is SGHVS and CDR2 is FQNEAQ in the germline V gene. The CDR3 DNA follows: TGTGCCAGCAGCTTAGCAACTTACAGTCCTAATCAGCCCCAGCATTTT. It encodes CASSLATYSPNQPQHF.

This chain uses TRBV5-4 with TRBJ2-1; 8 bases are shared with TRBD2. This CDR3 contains 16 residues. Germline V gene sequence: CDR1 SGHNT, CDR2 YYREEE (reference sequence). V dropped 1 base and J dropped 2; count of bases not matched to a gene: 5. Written as DNA, the CDR3 is TGTGCCAGCAGCTTGCGGCTAGCGGGCACCTACAATGAGCAGTTCTTC. This translates into CASSLRLAGTYNEQFF.